This TCR beta chain was recovered during a study of T cell repertoires in cytomegalovirus infection. Study overall: Public signatures in TCR beta pointed to CMV infection and matching HLA type. Study observations and caveats: CMV carriers having the relevant HLA were flagged by cumulative public TCR beta family frequency.

To note about this clonotype: Antigen unknown.

Looked up from germline, CDR1 is MNHEY and CDR2 is SVGAGI. This CDR3 is 15 amino acids long. Trimming stripped 2 bases from V and 5 bases from J, with 15 bases between. Via MiXCR, TCRdb re-called the reads, giving one row per CDR3 protein. Counted here are fewer than 1,000,000 distinct CDR3 sequences, roughly 30% occurring once; the ten biggest clones make up around an eighth. The V and J genes are TRBV6-5 and TRBJ1-2; D gene uncertain. This TCR came from a human donor in good health (CMV status not recorded). Some clones in this sample may be carry-over from other donors' samples. Material: cultured CD8+ T cells from PBMCs, obtained from culture after CMV antigen stimulation. The CDR3 sequence: CASSYGRARSYGYTF. DNA of the CDR3: TGTGCCAGCAGTTACGGGAGGGCCCGTTCTTATGGCTACACCTTC.